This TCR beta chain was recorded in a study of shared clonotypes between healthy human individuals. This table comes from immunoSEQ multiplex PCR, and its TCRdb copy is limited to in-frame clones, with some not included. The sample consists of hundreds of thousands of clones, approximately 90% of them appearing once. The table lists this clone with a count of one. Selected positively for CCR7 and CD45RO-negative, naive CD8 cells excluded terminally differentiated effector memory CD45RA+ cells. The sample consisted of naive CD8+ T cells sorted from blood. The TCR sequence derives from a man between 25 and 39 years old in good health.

CDR3 bases: TGTGCCAGCAGCTTAGTCGGGACAGGCGATGAAGCTTTCTTT. Its protein product is CASSLVGTGDEAFF. The chain links TRBV7-9 to TRBJ1-1; 8 bases fit TRBD1. J was trimmed by 7 bases and V by 1 base; bases with no gene match: 5. This CDR3 spans 14 amino acids. Germline V gene data show CDR1 as SEHNR and CDR2 as FQNEAQ (reference sequence).